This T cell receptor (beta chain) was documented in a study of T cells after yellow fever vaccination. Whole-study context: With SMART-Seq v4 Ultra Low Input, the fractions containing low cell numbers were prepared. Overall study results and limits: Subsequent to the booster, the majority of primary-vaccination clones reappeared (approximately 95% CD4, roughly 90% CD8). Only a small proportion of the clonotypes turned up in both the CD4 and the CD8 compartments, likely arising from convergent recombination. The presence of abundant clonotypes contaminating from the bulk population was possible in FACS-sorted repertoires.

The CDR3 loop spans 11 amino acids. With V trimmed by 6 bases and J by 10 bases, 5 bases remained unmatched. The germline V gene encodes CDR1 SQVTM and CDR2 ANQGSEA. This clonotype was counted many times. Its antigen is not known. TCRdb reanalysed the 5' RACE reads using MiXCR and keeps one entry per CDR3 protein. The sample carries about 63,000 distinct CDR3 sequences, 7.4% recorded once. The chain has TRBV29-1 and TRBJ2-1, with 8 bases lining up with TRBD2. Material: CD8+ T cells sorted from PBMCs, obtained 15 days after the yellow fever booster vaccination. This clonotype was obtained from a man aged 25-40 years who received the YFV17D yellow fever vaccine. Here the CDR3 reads CSVGRGIEQFF. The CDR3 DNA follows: TGCAGCGTCGGGAGGGGTATAGAGCAGTTCTTC.